The table lists the clone carrying this T cell receptor beta chain with a count of one. Its antigen is not identified. This record comes from a study of blood T cells in healthy people across ages. Notes on the study in general: A greater number of naive CD4+ cells and higher diversity distinguished long-lived donors from aged donors. Researchers judged that diversity estimates from one million T cells fell short of true values.

With a J-beta primer mix and a sample-barcoded 5' primer, a second PCR ran about 7 to 12 cycles. No fewer than 2.5 million CDR3-containing paired-end reads came from each sample. MiXCR, applied by TCRdb to the 5' RACE reads, yields one record per CDR3 protein. Of about 680,000 distinct CDR3 sequences listed, 49% are singletons. Material: blood. The clonotype originates from an older woman in good health.

CDR3 bases: TGTGCCAGCAGCTTAGTCGGGGGGATCTATGGCTACACCTTC. It specifies CASSLVGGIYGYTF. The genes are TRBV7-9 and TRBJ1-2; perhaps TRBD1 as D (5 bases). This CDR3 region has 14 residues. V was pared by 1 base and J by 4 bases, with 10 bases between. CDR1 is SEHNR and CDR2 is FQNEAQ in the germline V gene (reference sequence).